This TCR beta chain came from a study of cytomegalovirus exposure and HLA in healthy donors. Study-wide results and limits: Many donors carried some public TCRs, although rarity characterized most TCR sequences.

CDR1 MNHEY and CDR2 SMNVEV come from the germline V gene (reference sequence). The CDR3 has 16 amino acids. V was clipped by 4 bases and J by 5 bases; unmatched bases: 11. PCR amplification relied on 60 Vbeta primers (plus 13 Jbeta primers). Per the original methods: Unique TCR beta chains numbered approximately 80 million in a later analysis, with around 10 million shared. Here immunoSEQ multiplex PCR was the method, and the copy in TCRdb shows in-frame clones only, minus some. V and J calls and clone size are given by that table; D and trimming were obtained from the DNA. The table includes roughly 290,000 clones, 75% to 85% detected once. In regard to this clone: The antigen remains unidentified.

The sequence was collected from a girl aged 2 to 10 in good health and CMV-seronegative. The chain has TRBV27 and TRBJ2-7; 10 bases align to TRBD1. The specimen sequenced was PBMCs. CDR3 protein: CASSSIPGQGSDEQYF. Written as DNA, the CDR3 is TGTGCCAGCAGTTCCATTCCGGGACAGGGGTCGGACGAGCAGTACTTC.